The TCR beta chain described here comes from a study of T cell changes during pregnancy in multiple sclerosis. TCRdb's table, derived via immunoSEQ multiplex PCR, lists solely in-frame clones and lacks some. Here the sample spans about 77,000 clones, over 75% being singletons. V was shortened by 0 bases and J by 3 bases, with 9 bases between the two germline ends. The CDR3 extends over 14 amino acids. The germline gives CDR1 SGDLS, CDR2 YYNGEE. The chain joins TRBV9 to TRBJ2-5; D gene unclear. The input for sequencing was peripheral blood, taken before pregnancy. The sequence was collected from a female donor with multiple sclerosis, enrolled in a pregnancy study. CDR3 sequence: CASSVDPKKETQYF. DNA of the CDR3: TGTGCCAGCAGCGTAGATCCTAAAAAAGAGACCCAGTACTTC. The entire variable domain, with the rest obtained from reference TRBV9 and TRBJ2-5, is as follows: DSGVTQTPKHLITATGQRVTLRCSPRSGDLSVYWYQQSLDQGLQFLIQYYNGEERAKGNILERFSAQQFPDLHSELNLSSLELGDSALYFCASSVDPKKETQYFGPGTRLLVL.